This T cell receptor (beta chain) was recorded in a study of T cell responses to AZD1222 COVID-19 vaccine. Regarding the study as a whole: Across the whole spike, CD4 TCRs peaked at regions 160-218 and 743-854. It was only after the peak T cell response that any repertoires were sampled.

As for this clone: What it recognizes is unknown.

Clones were sequenced by immunoSEQ multiplex PCR, and TCRdb holds only the in-frame ones, with some missing. The repertoire holds some 130,000 clones, nearly 90% seen once, with over 9% in the top ten. This CDR3 has 11 amino acids. CDR1 and CDR2 (germline): DFQATT, SNEGSKA (reference sequence). Trimming took 6 bases from V and 4 from J, leaving 9 bases between them. The chain employs TRBV20-1 and TRBJ1-2; tentative D call: TRBD1 (5 bases). This sequence was found in an adult who received the AZD1222 COVID-19 vaccine. The sample consisted of peripheral blood, taken 28 days after the second AZD1222 dose. CDR3 sequence reads: CSAGDFYGYTF. The DNA of the CDR3 is TGCAGTGCGGGGGATTTCTATGGCTACACCTTC.